These 28 T cell receptor beta chains originate from one sample sequenced in a study of T cell responses to AZD1222 COVID-19 vaccine. The repertoire was sequenced with immunoSEQ multiplex PCR; TCRdb's copy has only in-frame clones and lacks some. This sample has some 25,000 clones, with more than 75% found just once. Sequencing used peripheral blood, obtained 28 days after the second AZD1222 dose. The receptors come from an adult who received the AZD1222 COVID-19 vaccine.

The chain is built from TRBV12-3 or TRBV12-4 and TRBJ1-5, with TRBD1 matching 10 bases. J lost 7 bases, V lost 5 bases, and 2 bases had no gene match. This CDR3 region has 13 residues. The CDR3: CASSGTGDQPQHF. The DNA for the CDR3 is TGTGCCAGCAGTGGGACAGGGGACCAGCCCCAGCATTTT.

The CDR3 reads CASSPGQGNNYGYTF. CDR3 nucleotides: TGTGCCAGCAGCCCCGGACAGGGTAATAACTATGGCTACACCTTC. The genes are TRBV11-1 and TRBJ1-2, with TRBD1 matching over 8 bases. V shed 5 bases, J shed 1 base, and the junction held 6 bases outside the gene matches. From germline, CDR1 is SGHAT and CDR2 FQDESV (reference sequence). The CDR3 is 15 amino acids.

The chain joins TRBV27 to TRBJ2-6, with 12 bases lining up with TRBD1. Germline V gene data show CDR1 as MNHEY and CDR2 as SMNVEV (reference sequence). Trimming cost V 7 bases and J 0 bases; bases outside gene matches: 7. This CDR3 comprises 18 residues. CDR3 coding DNA: TGTGCCAGCAAACCGGGACAGGGGGCTCGCTCTGGGGCCAACGTCCTGACTTTC. Residues: CASKPGQGARSGANVLTF.

This chain uses TRBV2 with TRBJ2-1; 9 positions match TRBD2. The CDR3 totals 15 residues. J lost 2 bases, V lost 6 bases, and 5 bases had no gene match. CDR1 is SNHLY and CDR2 is FYNNEI in the germline V gene. The CDR3 protein is CASRREGGAYNEQFF. Here the CDR3 DNA reads TGTGCCAGCAGGCGGGAGGGAGGGGCCTACAATGAGCAGTTCTTC.

The chain has TRBV10-3 and TRBJ2-7; 8 nucleotides match TRBD1. Trimming removed 8 bases from V and 2 bases from J; junction bases left unmatched: 5. Per the germline V gene, CDR1 is ENHRY and CDR2 is SYGVKD. The CDR3 spans 13 residues. The CDR3 sequence: CAIAGQGTYEQYF. Here the CDR3 DNA reads TGTGCCATCGCCGGACAGGGCACCTACGAGCAGTACTTC.

This clone was observed once. The genes are TRBV3-1 (or the pseudogene TRBV3-2) and TRBJ2-7; D possibly corresponds to TRBD2 (7 bases). Germline CDR1 and CDR2: LGHDT and YNNKEL (reference sequence). Between the trimmed V and J ends, which lost 5 bases and 5 bases, there was a span of 16 bases. CDR3 length: 14 residues. The CDR3 sequence: CASSNTGGAHEQYF. As DNA, the CDR3 is TGTGCCAGCAGCAATACTGGGGGGGCCCACGAGCAGTACTTC.

This clone has just one count. This chain uses TRBV9 with TRBJ2-5, with 8 bases aligning to TRBD2. The germline gives CDR1 SGDLS, CDR2 YYNGEE. Losses at the gene ends were 3 bases for V and 4 bases for J; bases not matched to a gene: 5. This CDR3 is built from 14 residues. The CDR3 is CASSEAGVLETQYF. CDR3 DNA: TGTGCCAGCAGCGAAGCGGGAGTTTTAGAGACCCAGTACTTC.

The V gene is TRBV7-9, the J gene TRBJ1-3, with D maybe TRBD1 (6 bases). The V gene lost 4 bases and the J gene lost 4 bases, with 14 bases spanning the gap. The germline CDR1 and CDR2 sequences are SEHNR and FQNEAQ (reference sequence). The CDR3 contains 15 residues. Here the CDR3 reads CASSSERGGGNTIYF. The CDR3 nucleotides are TGTGCCAGCAGCTCAGAAAGGGGGGGCGGAAACACCATATATTTT.

The V gene is TRBV9, the J gene TRBJ2-1, with 7 bases identical to TRBD2. V lost 4 bases, J lost 5 bases, and 6 bases stayed unmatched. The CDR3 length is 14 residues. Looked up from germline, CDR1 is SGDLS and CDR2 is YYNGEE. CDR3 sequence (DNA): TGTGCCAGCAGCCCCGAGACTAGCCACAATGAGCAGTTCTTC. It specifies CASSPETSHNEQFF.

The J gene is TRBJ2-1, the V gene TRBV10-3; D possibly corresponds to TRBD2 (6 bases). The V and J ends lost 1 base and 4 bases respectively, with 11 bases between them. CDR1 is ENHRY, CDR2 SYGVKD, per germline. The CDR3 contains 15 residues. The CDR3 coding sequence is TGTGCCATCAGTGAGTTTGGAGGGGCATACAATGAGCAGTTCTTC. This codes for CAISEFGGAYNEQFF.

The chain links TRBV30 to TRBJ1-6, with TRBD1 as a possible D gene (5 bases). This CDR3 has 15 amino acids. Germline lookup yields CDR1 GTSNPN and CDR2 SVGIG (reference sequence). Trimming pared 2 bases from V and 1 base from J, leaving 9 bases between. CDR3 sequence: CAWSLRGSYNSPLHF. CDR3 in DNA: TGTGCCTGGAGTTTGAGGGGTTCCTATAATTCACCCCTCCACTTT.

The gene calls are TRBV12-3 or TRBV12-4 and TRBJ1-1, with a weak D call TRBD1 (6 bases). Trimming took 5 bases from V and 5 from J, leaving 9 bases between them. The CDR3 runs to 12 residues. The CDR3 DNA sequence: TGTGCCAGCAGTATACAGGGTACTGAAGCTTTCTTT. Translation: CASSIQGTEAFF.

This clone has a single count. This chain joins TRBV28 and TRBJ1-5; TRBD1 matches at 8 bases. This CDR3 comprises 16 residues. Looked up from germline, CDR1 is MDHEN and CDR2 is SYDVKM. After removal of 3 bases from V and 6 bases from J, the junction contained 10 bases not matched to a gene. The CDR3 region has the DNA TGTGCCAGCAGTTTTACCGGGACAGGTAAGGGTCAGCCCCAGCATTTT. This codes for CASSFTGTGKGQPQHF.

The V and J genes are TRBV5-4 and TRBJ2-7; D is uncertain. The CDR3 is 14 residues long. V lost 2 bases and J 7 bases, leaving 16 bases between the germline ends. The germline V gene encodes CDR1 SGHNT and CDR2 YYREEE (reference sequence). The DNA of the CDR3 is TGTGCCAGCAGCTTAACCGTCACCTTGGAAGAGCAGTACTTC. Translation gives CASSLTVTLEEQYF.

V is TRBV28 and J is TRBJ1-5, with 7 bases identical to TRBD1. In germline, CDR1 is MDHEN, CDR2 SYDVKM. V lost 4 bases, J lost 3 bases, and 3 bases stayed unmatched. There are 14 residues in the CDR3. The CDR3 DNA follows: TGTGCCAGCAGTTCGGGACAGCTCAATCAGCCCCAGCATTTT. This encodes CASSSGQLNQPQHF.

Only a few counts were recorded for this clone. V and J are TRBV6-5 and TRBJ2-3; D is perhaps TRBD2 (5 bases). The CDR3 is made up of 13 amino acids. Looked up from germline, CDR1 is MNHEY and CDR2 is SVGAGI. V dropped 7 bases and J dropped 3 bases, with 11 bases sitting between them. The CDR3 DNA sequence: TGTGCCAGCATCAAACCGGGGACAGATACGCAGTATTTT. It encodes CASIKPGTDTQYF.

The V and J genes are TRBV18 and TRBJ2-1, with 15 bases matching TRBD2. The CDR3 covers 16 residues. Trimming removed 6 bases from V and 8 bases from J; junction bases left unmatched: 8. Germline-derived CDR1 and CDR2 are KGHSH and LQKENI. CDR3 nucleotide sequence: TGTGCCAGCTCGCGGACTAGCGGGAGGGCCCCTCATGAGCAGTTCTTC. Its translation: CASSRTSGRAPHEQFF.

The gene calls are TRBV5-6 and TRBJ1-3, with D maybe TRBD1 (5 bases). V gave up 1 base and J gave up 4 bases, with 18 bases separating them. The germline gives CDR1 SGHDT, CDR2 YYEEEE. The CDR3 length is 17 residues. CDR3 in DNA: TGTGCCAGCAGCTTGAACGCAGGGAGTCGAGTAGGAAACACCATATATTTT. Translating gives CASSLNAGSRVGNTIYF.

This clone was recorded only once. The V and J genes are TRBV2 and TRBJ1-5; 8 bases fit TRBD1. CDR1 is SNHLY, CDR2 FYNNEI, per germline. With 7 bases clipped from V and 6 bases from J, the junction kept 11 bases outside the gene matches. CDR3 length: 15 amino acids. This CDR3 reads CASNMDRVVGQPQHF. The CDR3 nucleotides read TGTGCCAGCAACATGGACAGGGTCGTAGGTCAGCCCCAGCATTTT.

V gene TRBV6-5 combines with J gene TRBJ2-1, with 10 bases lining up with TRBD2. Germline V gives CDR1 MNHEY, CDR2 SVGAGI. This CDR3 comprises 13 residues. V was clipped by 5 bases and J by 10 bases; unmatched bases: 5. The CDR3 sequence is CASSPSGRGEQFF. CDR3 nucleotides: TGTGCCAGCAGTCCTAGCGGGAGAGGCGAGCAGTTCTTC.

The rearrangement joins TRBV6-6 to TRBJ2-1; D tentatively reads TRBD1 or TRBD2 (5 bases each). Trimming took 6 bases from V and 6 from J, leaving 15 bases between them. The CDR3 consists of 14 residues. The germline gives CDR1 MNHNY, CDR2 SVGAGI (reference sequence). The CDR3 loop is CASSDGTPSNEQFF. The CDR3 nucleotides are TGTGCCAGCAGCGACGGGACCCCATCCAATGAGCAGTTCTTC.

The gene calls are TRBV10-2 and TRBJ2-3; 9 nucleotides match TRBD1. Germline lookup yields CDR1 WSHSY and CDR2 SAAADI. Germline trimming cut 6 bases from V and 3 bases from J; bases unmatched to any gene: 7. The CDR3 is 15 amino acids. CDR3 nucleotide sequence: TGCGCCAGCAGAACAGGGGGCGCGGGAACAGATACGCAGTATTTT. Its protein is CASRTGGAGTDTQYF.

The gene calls are TRBV19 and TRBJ2-1; 10 bases fit TRBD2. This CDR3 has 16 amino acids. Trimming cost V 4 bases and J 0 bases; bases outside gene matches: 3. The germline V gene encodes CDR1 LNHDA and CDR2 SQIVND (reference sequence). The CDR3 DNA sequence: TGTGCCAGTAGTACCGGGACTAGCGCCTCCTACAATGAGCAGTTCTTC. This gives the protein CASSTGTSASYNEQFF. Full variable domain (missing parts from reference TRBV19 and TRBJ2-1): DGGITQSPKYLFRKEGQNVTLSCEQNLNHDAMYWYRQDPGQGLRLIYYSQIVNDFQKGDIAEGYSVSREKKESFPLTVTSAQKNPTAFYLCASSTGTSASYNEQFFGPGTRLTVL.

This clone was detected a few times. J is TRBJ1-1 and V is TRBV7-3; D not certain. This CDR3 comprises 13 residues. V was trimmed by 5 bases and J by 3 bases, leaving 10 bases between them. Germline V gives CDR1 SGHTA, CDR2 FQGTGA. The CDR3 sequence is CASSAGIDTEAFF. In nucleotides, the CDR3 is TGTGCCAGCAGCGCGGGGATCGACACTGAAGCTTTCTTT.

The V gene is TRBV12-3 or TRBV12-4, the J gene TRBJ1-4; TRBD1 is a possible D gene (6 bases). The CDR3 covers 13 residues. Between the trimmed V and J ends, which lost 3 bases and 10 bases, there was a span of 12 bases. The CDR3 loop is CASSFGGAGKLFF. In DNA form, the CDR3 reads TGTGCCAGCAGTTTTGGGGGCGCAGGAAAACTGTTTTTT.

The chain links TRBV2 to TRBJ2-1, with TRBD2 identical over 9 bases. The CDR3 covers 16 residues. In germline, CDR1 is SNHLY, CDR2 FYNNEI. V gave up 2 bases and J gave up 5 bases; unmatched junction bases: 7. CDR3 protein: CASSEYRLAGNNEQFF. The CDR3 nucleotides are TGTGCCAGCAGTGAATATCGGCTAGCGGGGAACAATGAGCAGTTCTTC.

The chain has TRBV27 and TRBJ1-2; maybe TRBD1 (5 bases). The germline gives CDR1 MNHEY, CDR2 SMNVEV (reference sequence). This CDR3 region has 13 residues. V was cut by 8 bases and J by 4 bases, with 14 bases left in between. CDR3 DNA: TGTGCCAGCGCCGCAGGGCTTTCCTATGGCTACACCTTC. This translates into CASAAGLSYGYTF.

The rearrangement joins TRBV5-8 to TRBJ1-5, with D uncertain. CDR3 length equals 13 residues. The V gene's germline CDR1 is SGHTS and CDR2 YDEGEE. Deletions cut 1 base from V and 3 bases from J, with 5 bases between. CDR3: CASSLIANQPQHF. CDR3 coding DNA: TGTGCCAGCAGCTTGATAGCCAATCAGCCCCAGCATTTT.